The clone carrying this T cell receptor beta chain was detected a few times. Its cognate antigen is unknown. MiXCR, applied by TCRdb to the RACE reads, yields one record per CDR3 protein. Of under 300,000 distinct CDR3 sequences in the sample, about 8.1% were seen once. The CDR3 sequence is 13 residues long. The germline V gene has CDR1 DFQATT and CDR2 SNEGSKA (reference sequence). Trimming left V 3 bases short and J 0 bases short, with 7 bases between. The time point here: pre-sensitization, week 0. Treatment meaning: therapeutic diphenylcyclopropenone sensitization with weekly scalp DPC. Unseparated into fractions, whole blood served as the source from which total RNA was extracted. The data are from a study of human T cells and chemical hapten exposure. Overall study context: Donors were sensitized with 2% DPC on the upper inner arm. During the roughly 24-week study period, patients had diphenylcyclopropenone applied to the scalp every week.

Points from the study as a whole: Because they had alopecia, donors may respond immunologically unlike healthy people.

This TCR was sampled from a middle-aged woman with alopecia areata. Some clones in this sample may be carry-over from other donors' samples. The specimen comprised whole blood, sampled in connection with sensitization to the hapten diphenylcyclopropenone (DPC). The chain uses TRBV20-1 and TRBJ2-3, with D perhaps TRBD2 (6 bases). In DNA, the CDR3 is TGCAGTGCTAGCGGGGGAAGCACAGATACGCAGTATTTT. Its protein product is CSASGGSTDTQYF.